Listed below are T cell receptor beta chains from one sample, sequenced in a study of blood T cell repertoires in COVID-19. Using immunoSEQ multiplex PCR, the repertoire was profiled, and TCRdb retains in-frame clones only, with some absent. The sample has around 180,000 clones, approximately 85% seen once. The sequenced sample consisted of peripheral blood. The receptors were gathered from a woman older than 75 with acute or convalescent COVID-19. CDR3s leave out the opening cysteine and the closing phenylalanine or tryptophan. Fields, in order: J gene, CDR3 length, V gene, CDR3 protein.

j_call: TRBJ1-6; cdr3_length: 14; v_call: TRBV9; cdr3_aa: ASSVALDRYNSPLH
j_call: TRBJ1-6; cdr3_length: 15; v_call: TRBV5-4; cdr3_aa: ASSFKAGKVYNSPLH
j_call: TRBJ2-5; cdr3_length: 12; v_call: TRBV5-5; cdr3_aa: ASSSRQGQETQY
j_call: TRBJ1-1; cdr3_length: 13; v_call: TRBV27; cdr3_aa: ASSLSMAGGTEAF
j_call: TRBJ2-5; cdr3_length: 13; v_call: TRBV7-8; cdr3_aa: ASSPRRTSRETQY
j_call: TRBJ2-6; cdr3_length: 13; v_call: TRBV27; cdr3_aa: ASSTQGSGANVLT
j_call: TRBJ2-2; cdr3_length: 11; v_call: TRBV6-5; cdr3_aa: ASSYLTSGELF
j_call: TRBJ1-3; cdr3_length: 14; v_call: TRBV3-1/TRBV3-2; cdr3_aa: ASSLLPAGKGNTIY
j_call: TRBJ1-4; cdr3_length: 15; v_call: TRBV28; cdr3_aa: ASSFLRGTMTNEKLF
j_call: TRBJ2-7; cdr3_length: 14; v_call: TRBV10-3; cdr3_aa: AISESGLRRDYEQY
j_call: TRBJ1-2; cdr3_length: 11; v_call: TRBV18; cdr3_aa: ASSPGGTVGYT
j_call: TRBJ2-1; cdr3_length: 15; v_call: TRBV4-3; cdr3_aa: ASSQGYSGGAGNEQF
j_call: TRBJ2-1; cdr3_length: 11; v_call: TRBV11-3; cdr3_aa: ASSLDSGNEQF